These 28 T cell receptor beta chains came from one sample sequenced in a study of radiation and T cells in renal cell carcinoma. TCRdb's table, derived via immunoSEQ multiplex PCR, lists solely in-frame clones and lacks some. The sample consists of 100,000 to 150,000 clones, 88% of them appearing once. Time point reported: blood 2 weeks post-SBRT. Treatment here: 15 Gy SBRT to primary tumor, nephrectomy 4 weeks later. The sequenced sample was blood, obtained from a patient whose treatment included radiotherapy and nephrectomy. Every receptor here comes from a woman in her sixties or seventies with renal cell carcinoma.

CDR3 loop: CASSSDIQNTEAFF. CDR3 bases: TGTGCCAGCAGTTCCGACATACAGAACACTGAAGCTTTCTTT. The rearrangement uses TRBV6-5 and TRBJ1-1; no firm D call. V lost 4 bases, J lost 1 base, and 10 bases lay in between. This CDR3 contains 14 residues. Germline V gives CDR1 MNHEY, CDR2 SVGAGI.

The V and J genes are TRBV7-8 and TRBJ2-2; 9 bases fit TRBD2. The CDR3 loop spans 19 amino acids. V lost 2 bases to trimming and J lost 0 bases; unmatched junction nucleotides: 10. Germline CDR1 and CDR2: SGHVS and FQNEAQ. CDR3 in DNA: TGTGCCAGCAGCTTAAAGGCCCCTCGACTAGCGGCGAACACCGGGGAGCTGTTTTTT. The encoded protein is CASSLKAPRLAANTGELFF.

The chain combines TRBV19 with TRBJ1-2; a possible D gene is TRBD1 (6 bases). Germline V CDR1 and CDR2: LNHDA, SQIVND (reference sequence). The CDR3 extends over 15 amino acids. The V and J ends lost 3 bases and 5 bases respectively, with 16 bases between them. The CDR3 coding sequence is TGTGCCAGTAGTATCCAGGGTTGGGGGCCTTATGGCTACACCTTC. As protein: CASSIQGWGPYGYTF.

This chain links TRBV19 with TRBJ1-6, with D possibly being TRBD1 (6 bases). CDR3 size: 14 residues. Trimming shortened V by 4 bases and J by 5 bases, and 9 bases separated the two germline ends. From germline, CDR1 is LNHDA and CDR2 SQIVND (reference sequence). Here the CDR3 reads CASSRTENNSPLHF. The CDR3 region has the DNA TGTGCCAGTAGTAGGACAGAGAATAATTCACCCCTCCACTTT. The full variable domain, completed using reference TRBV19 and TRBJ1-6, is DGGITQSPKYLFRKEGQNVTLSCEQNLNHDAMYWYRQDPGQGLRLIYYSQIVNDFQKGDIAEGYSVSREKKESFPLTVTSAQKNPTAFYLCASSRTENNSPLHFGNGTRLTVT.

This clone was seen only a few times. This rearrangement joins TRBV5-4 to TRBJ1-6; 8 bases line up with TRBD1. This CDR3 is built from 15 residues. The V gene end was trimmed by 4 bases and the J gene end by 7 bases; junction bases not matched to a gene: 7. The germline V gene has CDR1 SGHNT and CDR2 YYREEE (reference sequence). As DNA, the CDR3 is TGTGCCAGCAGCCCATTCAGGACAGGGAATTCACCCCTCCACTTT. As protein: CASSPFRTGNSPLHF.

Worth noting for this clone: One end of the junction does not line up with germline, which may come from a read error. V is TRBV7-7 and J is TRBJ2-3; 7 bases align to TRBD2. This CDR3 contains 15 residues. The germline CDR1 and CDR2 sequences are SSHAT and FNYEAQ (reference sequence). CDR3 DNA: TGTGCTAGCAGCTTGGGAGGGGCTAGCACAGATACGCAGTATTTT. Protein: CASSLGGASTDTQYF.

This chain joins TRBV7-2 and TRBJ2-5; no firm D call. The DNA end is a closer match to TRBJ2-7, so the J assignment may be wrong. Germline V gives CDR1 SGHTA, CDR2 FQGNSA. The CDR3 runs to 12 residues. CDR3 DNA: TGTGCCAGCAGCCAATTCTCCTACGAGCAGTACTTC. Amino acids: CASSQFSYEQYF.

The chain employs TRBV5-6 and TRBJ1-3, with TRBD1 as a possible D gene (6 bases). V was clipped by 0 bases and J by 5 bases, with 9 bases between them. Per the germline V gene, CDR1 is SGHDT and CDR2 is YYEEEE. This CDR3 has 14 amino acids. This CDR3 reads CASSLGQERNTIYF. The CDR3 region has the DNA TGTGCCAGCAGCTTGGGACAGGAGCGAAACACCATATATTTT.

The rearrangement joins TRBV5-1 to TRBJ2-2; no definite D call. Germline loops: CDR1 SGHRS, CDR2 YFSETQ. V was clipped by 3 bases and J by 1 base, with 13 bases between them. The CDR3 loop spans 16 amino acids. The CDR3 spells CASSSLRQKNTGELFF. The CDR3 region has the DNA TGCGCCAGCAGCTCCCTCAGGCAGAAGAACACCGGGGAGCTGTTTTTT. Full variable domain (remainder filled in from reference TRBV5-1 and TRBJ2-2): KAGVTQTPRYLIKTRGQQVTLSCSPISGHRSVSWYQQTPGQGLQFLFEYFSETQRNKGNFPGRFSGRQFSNSRSEMNVSTLELGDSALYLCASSSLRQKNTGELFFGEGSRLTVL.

The chain combines TRBV5-6 with TRBJ2-7; maybe TRBD1 (6 bases). V lost 4 bases, J lost 8 bases, and 19 bases lay in between. Germline assignment: CDR1 SGHDT and CDR2 YYEEEE. The CDR3 sequence is 14 residues long. CDR3 protein: CASSPPDSLFQQYF. For the CDR3, the DNA is TGTGCCAGCAGCCCACCGGACAGCCTCTTTCAGCAGTACTTC. The whole variable domain, remainder taken from reference TRBV5-6 and TRBJ2-7, is DAGVTQSPTHLIKTRGQQVTLRCSPKSGHDTVSWYQQALGQGPQFIFQYYEEEERQRGNFPDRFSGHQFPNYSSELNVNALLLGDSALYLCASSPPDSLFQQYFGPGTRLTVT.

The table lists this clone with a count of one. The V call is TRBV7-2, the J call TRBJ2-5; D is perhaps TRBD2 (6 bases). This CDR3 contains 15 residues. Per germline, CDR1 SGHTA and CDR2 FQGNSA. V lost 6 bases and J lost 1, with 15 bases in between. CDR3 residues: CASRLTPGLQETQYF. The CDR3 DNA follows: TGTGCCAGCAGACTTACCCCGGGACTCCAAGAGACCCAGTACTTC.

This clone came up once. V usage is TRBV7-6 and J usage is TRBJ1-1, with D tentatively TRBD1 (5 bases). Deletions cut 5 bases from V and 4 bases from J, with 11 bases between. The CDR3 is 13 amino acids. Germline values: CDR1 SGHVS, CDR2 FNYEAQ. CDR3 nucleotides: TGTGCCAGCAGCCCTGGGGGGTTCACTGAAGCTTTCTTT. Protein sequence: CASSPGGFTEAFF.

V usage is TRBV28 and J usage is TRBJ1-4; TRBD1 might be the D (5 bases). The germline V gene has CDR1 MDHEN and CDR2 SYDVKM. The ends were cut back, 6 bases at V and 7 bases at J, with 15 bases in the middle. The length of the CDR3 is 14 residues. CDR3 residues: CASSPPRVGEKLFF. For the CDR3, the DNA is TGTGCCAGCAGCCCCCCCAGGGTTGGTGAAAAACTGTTTTTT.

The chain employs TRBV5-8 and TRBJ2-3, with TRBD1 matching over 7 bases. V lost 3 bases to trimming and J lost 4 bases; unmatched junction nucleotides: 5. Germline assignment: CDR1 SGHTS and CDR2 YDEGEE. This CDR3 has 14 amino acids. Here the CDR3 DNA reads TGTGCCAGCAGCTCCGGGACAGTTTCAGATACGCAGTATTTT. It translates to CASSSGTVSDTQYF.

The chain joins TRBV10-3 to TRBJ2-2; no clear D. Between the trimmed V and J ends, which lost 0 bases and 1 base, there was a span of 9 bases. CDR1 is ENHRY, CDR2 SYGVKD, per germline. The CDR3 consists of 16 residues. CDR3 region: CAISESPNRNTGELFF. The DNA for the CDR3 is TGTGCCATCAGTGAGTCGCCCAACAGGAACACCGGGGAGCTGTTTTTT.

The J gene is TRBJ2-5, the V gene TRBV30; D remains ambiguous. V was cut by 0 bases and J by 5 bases, with 7 bases left in between. The CDR3 extends over 12 amino acids. Germline values: CDR1 GTSNPN, CDR2 SVGIG (reference sequence). CDR3 loop: CAWSVVLETQYF. The CDR3 coding sequence is TGTGCCTGGAGTGTAGTGTTGGAGACCCAGTACTTC.

This clone has only one observation. The chain combines TRBV9 with TRBJ2-5; TRBD2 matches 8 bases. Germline-derived CDR1 and CDR2 are SGDLS and YYNGEE. The CDR3 runs 14 residues. V was clipped by 4 bases and J by 0 bases; unmatched bases: 2. DNA of the CDR3: TGTGCCAGCAGCAAGCGGGGGTACCAAGAGACCCAGTACTTC. Its protein product is CASSKRGYQETQYF. Looking up the rest from reference TRBV9 and TRBJ2-5 gives the full variable domain: DSGVTQTPKHLITATGQRVTLRCSPRSGDLSVYWYQQSLDQGLQFLIQYYNGEERAKGNILERFSAQQFPDLHSELNLSSLELGDSALYFCASSKRGYQETQYFGPGTRLLVL.

The chain employs TRBV4-3 and TRBJ1-2; D may be TRBD1 (5 bases). Germline CDR1 is LGHNA and CDR2 is YSLEER. The ends were cut back, 1 base at V and 8 bases at J, with 8 bases in the middle. The CDR3 is 12 amino acids. The CDR3 region is CASSQAGLGYTF. CDR3 nucleotide sequence: TGCGCCAGCAGCCAAGCAGGGTTAGGCTACACCTTC.

The V and J genes are TRBV9 and TRBJ1-1; D not certain. Germline V CDR1 and CDR2: SGDLS, YYNGEE. The CDR3 length is 14 residues. Trimming took 0 bases from V and 0 from J, leaving 6 bases between them. DNA for the CDR3: TGTGCCAGCAGCGTAGGTATGGTGAACACTGAAGCTTTCTTT. It is translated as CASSVGMVNTEAFF.

The chain couples TRBV5-1 to TRBJ2-3; D not resolved. Trimming stripped 4 bases from V and 6 bases from J, with 18 bases between. CDR1 and CDR2 from the germline V gene are SGHRS and YFSETQ. The CDR3 spans 15 residues. The CDR3 loop reads CASSPLMGSSDTQYF. The DNA of the CDR3 is TGCGCCAGCAGCCCCTTGATGGGCTCATCCGATACGCAGTATTTT.

This rearrangement joins TRBV9 to TRBJ1-2; D not resolved. The ends were cut back, 3 bases at V and 6 bases at J, with 18 bases in the middle. The CDR3 length is 15 residues. Germline V lookup: CDR1 SGDLS, CDR2 YYNGEE. CDR3 residues: CASSAKSRDWDGYTF. In nucleotides, the CDR3 is TGTGCCAGCAGCGCCAAATCAAGGGATTGGGATGGCTACACCTTC.

The chain has TRBV18 and TRBJ1-5; no clear D. The germline CDR1 and CDR2 sequences are KGHSH and LQKENI. The CDR3 spans 13 residues. With 4 bases removed from V and 4 bases from J, the gap between germline ends came to 8 bases. The CDR3 coding sequence is TGTGCCAGCTCACGGTCGGGGAATCAGCCCCAGCATTTT. This encodes CASSRSGNQPQHF.

The V and J genes are TRBV4-1 and TRBJ2-3; D unresolved. Germline V gene lookup returns CDR1 MGHRA and CDR2 YSYEKL. The CDR3 loop spans 13 amino acids. V lost 1 base and J 6 bases, leaving 8 bases between the germline ends. CDR3 sequence reads: CASSQVQSDTQYF. As DNA, the CDR3 is TGCGCCAGCAGCCAAGTTCAATCGGATACGCAGTATTTT.

V and J are TRBV5-1 and TRBJ1-3; no firm D call. Germline V lookup: CDR1 SGHRS, CDR2 YFSETQ. Trimming left V 4 bases short and J 4 bases short, with 9 bases between. The CDR3 runs 13 residues. Here the CDR3 DNA reads TGCGCCAGCAGCCCTAACGCCGGAAACACCATATATTTT. It yields the protein CASSPNAGNTIYF.

V usage is TRBV19 and J usage is TRBJ1-2; D is unresolved. This CDR3 has 17 amino acids. The V gene's germline CDR1 is LNHDA and CDR2 SQIVND (reference sequence). The V end lost 4 bases, the J end lost 8 bases, and 26 bases lay between the germline ends. The CDR3 bases are TGTGCCAGTAGTAGCGGGAAAGGGCCTTCTCTGGTAATGGGCTACACCTTC. Protein sequence: CASSSGKGPSLVMGYTF.

This rearrangement joins TRBV30 to TRBJ1-2; 7 nucleotides agree with TRBD1. Germline V gene sequence: CDR1 GTSNPN, CDR2 SVGIG (reference sequence). This CDR3 comprises 14 residues. V lost 2 bases to trimming and J lost 3 bases; unmatched junction nucleotides: 6. The CDR3 sequence is CAWSLRGGHYGYTF. CDR3 in DNA: TGTGCCTGGAGTCTAAGAGGGGGCCACTATGGCTACACCTTC.

The table lists this clone with a few counts. This chain uses TRBV9 with TRBJ1-4, with D perhaps matching TRBD1 (6 bases). Germline assignment: CDR1 SGDLS and CDR2 YYNGEE. The CDR3 loop spans 15 amino acids. Trimming cost V 3 bases and J 3 bases, with 12 bases left between them. CDR3 amino acids: CASSEGGTPNEKLFF. The CDR3, as DNA: TGTGCCAGCAGCGAAGGGGGGACTCCTAATGAAAAACTGTTTTTT. Full variable domain (outside the CDR3, taken from reference TRBV9 and TRBJ1-4): DSGVTQTPKHLITATGQRVTLRCSPRSGDLSVYWYQQSLDQGLQFLIQYYNGEERAKGNILERFSAQQFPDLHSELNLSSLELGDSALYFCASSEGGTPNEKLFFGSGTQLSVL.

CDR3 in amino acids: CASSVSTGELFF. The CDR3 DNA sequence: TGTGCCAGCAGCGTATCCACCGGGGAGCTGTTTTTT. The chain recombines TRBV9 with TRBJ2-2; D gene unclear. V was trimmed by 1 base and J by 4 bases, leaving 2 bases between them. Looked up from germline, CDR1 is SGDLS and CDR2 is YYNGEE. The CDR3 loop spans 12 amino acids.